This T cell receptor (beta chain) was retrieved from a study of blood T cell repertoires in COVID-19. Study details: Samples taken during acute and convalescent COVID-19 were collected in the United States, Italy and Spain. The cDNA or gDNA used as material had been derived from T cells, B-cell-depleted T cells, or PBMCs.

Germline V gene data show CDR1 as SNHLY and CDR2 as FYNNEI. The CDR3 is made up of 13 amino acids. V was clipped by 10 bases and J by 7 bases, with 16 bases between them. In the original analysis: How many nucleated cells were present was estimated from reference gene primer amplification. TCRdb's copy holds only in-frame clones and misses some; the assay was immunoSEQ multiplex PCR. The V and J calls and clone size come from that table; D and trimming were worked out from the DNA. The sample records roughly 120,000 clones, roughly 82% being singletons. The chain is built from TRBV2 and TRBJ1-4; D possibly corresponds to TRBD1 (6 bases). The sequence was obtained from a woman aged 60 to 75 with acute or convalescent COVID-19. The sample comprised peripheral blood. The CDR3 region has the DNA TGTGCCAACATTCGACAGGAAGGTGAAAAACTGTTTTTT. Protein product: CANIRQEGEKLFF.